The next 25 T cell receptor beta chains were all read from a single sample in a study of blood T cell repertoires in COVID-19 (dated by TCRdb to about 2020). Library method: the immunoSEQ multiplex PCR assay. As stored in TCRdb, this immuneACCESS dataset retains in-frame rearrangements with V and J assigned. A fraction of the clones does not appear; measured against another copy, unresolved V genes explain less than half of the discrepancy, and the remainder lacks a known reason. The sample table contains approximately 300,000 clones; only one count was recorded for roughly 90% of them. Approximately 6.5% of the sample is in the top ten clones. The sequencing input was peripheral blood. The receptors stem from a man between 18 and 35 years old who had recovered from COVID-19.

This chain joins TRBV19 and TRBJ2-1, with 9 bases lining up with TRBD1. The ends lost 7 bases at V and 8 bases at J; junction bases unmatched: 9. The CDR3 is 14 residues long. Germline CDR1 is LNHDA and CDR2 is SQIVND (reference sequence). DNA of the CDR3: TGTGCCAGTATGCCGGGACAGGGAGGTTATGAGCAGTTCTTC. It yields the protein CASMPGQGGYEQFF.

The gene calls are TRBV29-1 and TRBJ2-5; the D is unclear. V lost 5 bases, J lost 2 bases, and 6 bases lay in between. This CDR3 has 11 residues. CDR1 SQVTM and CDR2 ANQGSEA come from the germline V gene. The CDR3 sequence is CSVKTQETQYF. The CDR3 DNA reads TGCAGCGTTAAAACTCAAGAGACCCAGTACTTC.

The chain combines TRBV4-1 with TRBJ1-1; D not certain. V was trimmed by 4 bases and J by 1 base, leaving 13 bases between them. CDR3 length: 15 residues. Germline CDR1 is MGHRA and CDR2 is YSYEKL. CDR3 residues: CASSLAPVGNTEAFF. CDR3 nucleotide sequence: TGCGCCAGCAGCCTCGCGCCGGTTGGGAACACTGAAGCTTTCTTT.

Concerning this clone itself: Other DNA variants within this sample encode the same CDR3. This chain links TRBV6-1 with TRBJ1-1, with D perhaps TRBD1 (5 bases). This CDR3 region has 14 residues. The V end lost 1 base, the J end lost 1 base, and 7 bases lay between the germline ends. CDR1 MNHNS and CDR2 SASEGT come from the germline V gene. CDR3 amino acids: CASSEDGGNTEAFF. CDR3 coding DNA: TGTGCCAGCAGTGAAGACGGGGGGAACACTGAAGCTTTCTTT.

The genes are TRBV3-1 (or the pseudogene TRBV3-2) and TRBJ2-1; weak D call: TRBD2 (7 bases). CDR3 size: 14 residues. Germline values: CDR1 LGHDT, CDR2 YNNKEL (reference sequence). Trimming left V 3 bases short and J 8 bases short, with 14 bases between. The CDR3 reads CASSHVGGGHEQFF. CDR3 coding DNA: TGTGCCAGCAGCCATGTGGGCGGGGGCCATGAGCAGTTCTTC.

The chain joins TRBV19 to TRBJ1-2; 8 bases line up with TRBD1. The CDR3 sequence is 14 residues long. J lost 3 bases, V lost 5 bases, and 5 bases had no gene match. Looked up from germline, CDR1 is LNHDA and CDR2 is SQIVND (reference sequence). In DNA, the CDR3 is TGTGCCAGTAGTTTCCAGGGGGCGGACTATGGCTACACCTTC. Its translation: CASSFQGADYGYTF.

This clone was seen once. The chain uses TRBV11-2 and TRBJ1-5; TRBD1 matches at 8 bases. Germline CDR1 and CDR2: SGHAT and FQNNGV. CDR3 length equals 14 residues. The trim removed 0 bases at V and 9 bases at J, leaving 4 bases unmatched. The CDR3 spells CASSLDAGGMPQHF. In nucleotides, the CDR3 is TGTGCCAGCAGCTTAGATGCAGGGGGCATGCCCCAGCATTTT.

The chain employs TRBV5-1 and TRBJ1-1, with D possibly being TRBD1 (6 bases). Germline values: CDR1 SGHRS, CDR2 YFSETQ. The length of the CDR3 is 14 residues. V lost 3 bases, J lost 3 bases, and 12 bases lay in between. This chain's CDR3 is CASSYGRGYTEAFF. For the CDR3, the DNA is TGCGCCAGCAGCTACGGCAGGGGTTACACTGAAGCTTTCTTT. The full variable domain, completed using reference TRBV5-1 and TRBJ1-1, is KAGVTQTPRYLIKTRGQQVTLSCSPISGHRSVSWYQQTPGQGLQFLFEYFSETQRNKGNFPGRFSGRQFSNSRSEMNVSTLELGDSALYLCASSYGRGYTEAFFGQGTRLTVV.

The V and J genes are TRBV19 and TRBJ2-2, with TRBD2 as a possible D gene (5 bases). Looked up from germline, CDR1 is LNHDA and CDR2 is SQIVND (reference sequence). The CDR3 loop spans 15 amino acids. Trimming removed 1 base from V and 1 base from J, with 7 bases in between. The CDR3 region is CASSIVGGNTGELFF. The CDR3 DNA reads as TGTGCCAGTAGTATAGTTGGAGGGAACACCGGGGAGCTGTTTTTT.

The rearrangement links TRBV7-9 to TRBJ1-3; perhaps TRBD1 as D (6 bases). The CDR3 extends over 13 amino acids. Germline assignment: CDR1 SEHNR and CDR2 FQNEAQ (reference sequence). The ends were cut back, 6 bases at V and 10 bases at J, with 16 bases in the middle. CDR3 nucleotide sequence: TGTGCCAGCAGTTTAACAGGGAAGGGTACCATATATTTT. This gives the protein CASSLTGKGTIYF.

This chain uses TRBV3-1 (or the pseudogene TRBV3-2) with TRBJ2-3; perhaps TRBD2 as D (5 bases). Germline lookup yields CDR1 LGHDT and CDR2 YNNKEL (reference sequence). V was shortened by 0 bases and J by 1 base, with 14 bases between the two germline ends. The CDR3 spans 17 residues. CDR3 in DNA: TGTGCCAGCAGCCAAGATAGGACTTGGGCGGGCACAGATACGCAGTATTTT. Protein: CASSQDRTWAGTDTQYF.

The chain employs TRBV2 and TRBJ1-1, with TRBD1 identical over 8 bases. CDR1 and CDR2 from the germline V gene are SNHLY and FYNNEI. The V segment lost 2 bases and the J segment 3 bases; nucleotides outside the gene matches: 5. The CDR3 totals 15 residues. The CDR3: CASSEIGTGYTEAFF. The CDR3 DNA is TGTGCCAGCAGTGAAATCGGGACAGGCTACACTGAAGCTTTCTTT.

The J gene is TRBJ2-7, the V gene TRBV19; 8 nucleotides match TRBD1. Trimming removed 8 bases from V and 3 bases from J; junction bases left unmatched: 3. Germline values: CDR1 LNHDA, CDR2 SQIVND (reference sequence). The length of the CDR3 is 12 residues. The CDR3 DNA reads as TGTGCCAGTGGGACAGGAATCTACGAGCAGTACTTC. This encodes CASGTGIYEQYF.

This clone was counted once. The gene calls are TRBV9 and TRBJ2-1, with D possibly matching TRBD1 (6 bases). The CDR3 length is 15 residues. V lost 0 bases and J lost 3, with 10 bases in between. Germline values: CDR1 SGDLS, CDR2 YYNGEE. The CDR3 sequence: CASSVEGVVYNEQFF. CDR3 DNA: TGTGCCAGCAGCGTAGAGGGGGTGGTCTACAATGAGCAGTTCTTC.

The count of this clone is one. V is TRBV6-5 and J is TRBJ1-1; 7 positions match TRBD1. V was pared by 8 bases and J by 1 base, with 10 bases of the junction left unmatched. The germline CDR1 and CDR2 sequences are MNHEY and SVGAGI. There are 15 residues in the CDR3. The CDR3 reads CASYEPGQPNTEAFF. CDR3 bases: TGTGCCAGCTACGAACCGGGACAGCCGAACACTGAAGCTTTCTTT.

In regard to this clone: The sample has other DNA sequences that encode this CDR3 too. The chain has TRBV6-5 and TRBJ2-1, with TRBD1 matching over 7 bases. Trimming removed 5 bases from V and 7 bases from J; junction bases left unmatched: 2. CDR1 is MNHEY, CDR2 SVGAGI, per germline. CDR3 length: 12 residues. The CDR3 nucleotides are TGTGCCAGCAGTAGACAGGGAAATGAGCAGTTCTTC. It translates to CASSRQGNEQFF.

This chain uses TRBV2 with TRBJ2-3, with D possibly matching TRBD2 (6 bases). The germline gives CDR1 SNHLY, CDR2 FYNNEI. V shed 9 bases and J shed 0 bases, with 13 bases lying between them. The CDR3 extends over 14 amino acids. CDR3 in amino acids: CASKEGTSTDTQYF. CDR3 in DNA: TGTGCCAGTAAGGAGGGAACTAGCACAGATACGCAGTATTTT. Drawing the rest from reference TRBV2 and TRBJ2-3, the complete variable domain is EPEVTQTPSHQVTQMGQEVILRCVPISNHLYFYWYRQILGQKVEFLVSFYNNEISEKSEIFDDQFSVERPDGSNFTLKIRSTKLEDSAMYFCASKEGTSTDTQYFGPGTRLTVL.

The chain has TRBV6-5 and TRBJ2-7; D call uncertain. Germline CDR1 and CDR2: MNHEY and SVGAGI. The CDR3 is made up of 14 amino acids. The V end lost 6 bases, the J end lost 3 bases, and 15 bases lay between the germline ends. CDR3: CASSTSGQDYEQYF. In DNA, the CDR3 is TGTGCCAGCAGCACGAGTGGGCAGGACTACGAGCAGTACTTC.

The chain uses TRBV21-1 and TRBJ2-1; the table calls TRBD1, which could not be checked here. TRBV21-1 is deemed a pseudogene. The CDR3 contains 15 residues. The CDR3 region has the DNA TGTGCCAGCAGCCCAAGACCACAGATTTACAATGAGCAGTTCTTC. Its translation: CASSPRPQIYNEQFF.

The CDR3 reads CASSESGQGVSYEQYF. The CDR3 DNA is TGCGCCAGCAGTGAGTCGGGGCAGGGTGTATCCTACGAGCAGTACTTC. The genes are TRBV10-2 and TRBJ2-7; possible D gene TRBD1, 5 bases. Trimming removed 0 bases at V and 1 base at J, with 13 bases between. Germline V lookup: CDR1 WSHSY, CDR2 SAAADI. The CDR3 runs 16 residues.

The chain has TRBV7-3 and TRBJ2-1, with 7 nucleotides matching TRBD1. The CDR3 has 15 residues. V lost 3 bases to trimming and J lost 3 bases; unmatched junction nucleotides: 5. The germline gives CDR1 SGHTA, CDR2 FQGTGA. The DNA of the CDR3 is TGTGCCAGCAGCTTTACGGCAGGGGGCTACAATGAGCAGTTCTTC. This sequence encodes CASSFTAGGYNEQFF.

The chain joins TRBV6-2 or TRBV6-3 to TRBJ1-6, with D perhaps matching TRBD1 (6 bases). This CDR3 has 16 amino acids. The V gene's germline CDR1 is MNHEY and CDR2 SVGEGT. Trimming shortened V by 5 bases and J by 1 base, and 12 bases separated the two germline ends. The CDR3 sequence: CASSISGASYNSPLHF. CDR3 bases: TGTGCCAGCAGTATATCAGGGGCGTCCTATAATTCACCCCTCCACTTT.

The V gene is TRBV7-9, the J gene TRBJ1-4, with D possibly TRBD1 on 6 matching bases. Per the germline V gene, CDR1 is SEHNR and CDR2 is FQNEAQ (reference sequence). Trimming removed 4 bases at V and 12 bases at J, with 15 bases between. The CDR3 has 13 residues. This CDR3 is CASSWGGAGELFF. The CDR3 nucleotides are TGTGCCAGCAGCTGGGGGGGCGCAGGAGAACTGTTTTTT.

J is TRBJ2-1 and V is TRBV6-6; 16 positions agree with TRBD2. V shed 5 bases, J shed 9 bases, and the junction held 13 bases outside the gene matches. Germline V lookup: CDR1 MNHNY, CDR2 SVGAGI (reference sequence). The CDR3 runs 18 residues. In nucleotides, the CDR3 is TGTGCCAGCAGTCCCACGGGACTAGCGGGGGGGCCAGGGGGTGAGCAGTTCTTC. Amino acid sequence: CASSPTGLAGGPGGEQFF.

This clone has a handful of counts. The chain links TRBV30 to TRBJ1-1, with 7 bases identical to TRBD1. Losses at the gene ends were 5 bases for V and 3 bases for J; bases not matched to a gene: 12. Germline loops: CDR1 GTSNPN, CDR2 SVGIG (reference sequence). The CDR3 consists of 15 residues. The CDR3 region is CAWRLSRGLDTEAFF. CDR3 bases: TGTGCCTGGCGCCTCAGTAGGGGGCTGGACACTGAAGCTTTCTTT.